This record concerns one TCR beta chain sequence. Its target antigen remains unknown. Base qualities are not recorded, but no much larger clone differs from it by a single base. On a MiSeq, deep resolution sequencing aimed for a depth between 1 in 1 million and 1 in 200,000 T cells, with each clonotype covered roughly 10x on average. The immunoSEQ hsTCRB Kit was used to generate TCR beta libraries. The study's processing was this. Data were analyzed with ImmunoSEQ Data Assistant and ImmunoSEQ Analyzer, with V, D and J genes assigned per IMGT definitions. Clonality, with values ranging from 0 to 1, was calculated as one minus the normalized Shannon entropy of productive rearrangement frequencies. Public clonotype analysis was restricted to overrepresented clonotypes comprising at least 0.05% of each patient's repertoire. Repertoires from some 14 age-matched healthy donors in immuneACCESS were used as clonality controls. The table was pulled from immuneACCESS by TCRdb, which kept in-frame rearrangements only. Such tables lose some clones; where checked, under half of the loss comes from unresolved V genes, and the rest has no known cause. The V and J calls and clone size come from that table; D and trimming were worked out from the DNA. For this sample the table gives approximately 320,000 clones, of which over 55% were detected only once. The top ten clones comprise around 6.3% of the sample.

This specimen comes from a study of cytotoxic CD8 clonotypes in ibrutinib-treated CLL (dated by TCRdb to the early 2020s). About the investigation overall: The cohort was composed of some twelve relapsed/refractory and approximately 16 treatment-naive patients; IGHV unmutated status was identified in 17 patients. Responses were partial in 25 or so patients and complete in 2; after median approximately 69 months follow-up, about 14 stayed in remission and some twelve progressed. The response samples were drawn at a median of roughly twelve months into treatment, with a range of about 6 to 40 months. Samples averaged 255,043 productive templates and 80,000 to 100,000 productive rearrangements. Longitudinal samples were obtainable from 26 of the 86 participants in the trial. Cryopreserved peripheral blood mononuclear cells were obtained prior to treatment, at the time of response, and at either disease progression or sustained remission. Every remission and progressive disease sample was obtained while ibrutinib was still being received by the patients. What the work shows at the level of the full study, not this receptor alone: Public clonotypes were found to be uncommon and were observed to contract or remain stable during treatment; the increase in clonality was shown to reflect expansion of private clonotypes at ibrutinib response. Sampling times were not matched between patients in sustained remission and patients whose disease was progressing, and lymph node repertoires were not examined. Clonality increased at ibrutinib response, stayed stable in sustained remission, and fell back toward baseline at progression. Baseline clonality was found to be higher than that of age-matched healthy donors and was strongly correlated with circulating CD8+ T-cell counts.

Roughly 2.2 micrograms of genomic DNA were extracted from cryopreserved PBMCs for TCR beta library preparation. Longitudinal blood samples from CLL patients on ibrutinib monotherapy were analyzed using high-throughput TCR beta sequencing. The patients took part in an open-label, single-center phase 2 trial of ibrutinib monotherapy. Its CDR3 holds 17 amino acids, cysteine through phenylalanine. The entry retains the CDR3 DNA only, 51 bases that are in frame from base 1. Trimming at the junction amounts to 3 bases on V and 2 bases on J, and the germline ends lie 20 bases apart. CDR1 and CDR2 are drawn from the germline V gene: SGHTA, FQGNSA.

The rearranged segments are TRBV7-2 and TRBJ2-7, with the D call perhaps TRBD1 or TRBD2, each one matching 6 bases. This receptor was obtained from a human donor with chronic lymphocytic leukemia. This material consisted of PBMCs, taken after 36 months of ibrutinib treatment. The nucleotide sequence reads as follows: TGTGCCAGCAGCTTCCGCCCACAGGGCGGCGGGGCCTACGAGCAGTACTTC. It translates to CASSFRPQGGGAYEQYF. When the CDR3 is completed using the reference TRBV7-2 and TRBJ2-7 genes on either side, the full variable domain is GAGVSQSPSNKVTEKGKDVELRCDPISGHTALYWYRQSLGQGLEFLIYFQGNSAPDKSGLPSDRFSAERTGGSVSTLTIQRTQQEDSAVYLCASSFRPQGGGAYEQYFGPGTRLTVT.